This T cell receptor beta chain was retrieved from a study of cytomegalovirus exposure and HLA in healthy donors. The overall study: The approximately 690 first-cohort repertoires and the approximately 110 validation repertoires shared the same platform, a later analysis reported.

Measured with immunoSEQ multiplex PCR; TCRdb has only the in-frame clones, and not every one. The sample has roughly 120,000 clones, approximately 94% seen once; the top ten hold around 1.3%. Germline-derived CDR1 and CDR2 are SGHDT and YYEEEE. The CDR3 consists of 13 residues. Trimming removed 4 bases from V and 7 bases from J, with 14 bases in between. Study-wide results and limits: A subsequent analysis found that TCR clusters from the first cohort also tended to co-occur in the 120 validation repertoires, with 90% to 95% of cluster scores above 0. In vitro work confirmed that a few CMV-associated chains recognize CMV antigens. Whilst most TCR sequences proved rare, a subset of public TCRs occurred across many donors.

To note about this clone: Its matching antigen is unknown.

V usage is TRBV5-6 and J usage is TRBJ1-2; a weak D match, TRBD1 (5 bases). The source material was PBMCs. This clonotype was sampled from a woman between 18 and 29 years old in good health and CMV-seronegative. The CDR3 loop reads CASSMGTDTGYTF. As DNA, the CDR3 is TGTGCCAGCAGCATGGGGACGGACACTGGCTACACCTTC.